This T cell receptor (beta chain) was recorded in a study of blood T cell repertoires in COVID-19. Study-wide context: Acute and convalescent COVID-19 samples came from the United States, Italy and Spain.

Using immunoSEQ multiplex PCR, the repertoire was profiled, and TCRdb retains in-frame clones only, with some absent. The sample carries over 80,000 clones, approximately 85% recorded once. Input material: peripheral blood. This TCR was recovered from a man aged 65 to 79 with acute or convalescent COVID-19.

In nucleotides, the CDR3 is TGTGCCAGCAGCTTCCTGGGGGGGACGAACACCGGGGAGCTGTTTTTT. Encoded protein: CASSFLGGTNTGELFF. The chain carries TRBV7-2 and TRBJ2-2; 7 bases match TRBD2. CDR3 length: 16 residues. Germline V CDR1 and CDR2: SGHTA, FQGNSA. J gave up 0 bases and V 3 bases, and 4 bases lay outside the gene matches.